This note documents a single T cell receptor beta chain sequence. Its antigen is not known. Among the patients, none had received any treatment before thyroid surgery. Germline V gives CDR1 MNHNY, CDR2 SVGAGI (reference sequence). The V and J ends lost 2 bases and 2 bases respectively, with 7 bases between them. CDR3 length: 13 residues. Original data processing: Clinicopathological groups supplied CDR3 differences that were used to build a distant-metastasis classifier for papillary thyroid cancer. TCRdb re-called clones from the PCR reads using MiXCR. These V and J calls derive from TCRdb rather than the authors' analysis. The sample lists approximately 17,000 clones; 26% were seen once. The record originates from a study of metastatic and nonmetastatic thyroid tumors. Overall study: For malignant and benign thyroid patients, tumor or nodule tissue and blood were the sources whose repertoires were compared. Study results and caveats: Compared with benign nodules, malignant thyroid tumors were reported to have significantly higher TCR beta diversity in both blood and tumor.

The sequence was obtained from a female donor with papillary thyroid cancer or a benign thyroid nodule (not recorded which). Some clones in this sample may be carry-over from other donors' samples. Sequencing used tumor tissue. V gene TRBV6-6 combines with J gene TRBJ2-7; D remains ambiguous. The CDR3 nucleotides are TGTGCCAGCAGTTACGGGGAAACCTACGAGCAGTACTTC. It specifies CASSYGETYEQYF.